This is a list of T cell receptor beta chains from one sample in a study of shared clonotypes between healthy human individuals. This table comes from immunoSEQ multiplex PCR, and its TCRdb copy is limited to in-frame clones, with some not included. This sample carries some 1.5 million clones, 95% to 97% of them seen once, and the ten largest clones take approximately 1.1%. The specimen sequenced was naive CD4+ T cells sorted from blood. The origin of the receptors is a man aged 30-40 years in good health. CDR3s include the opening cysteine and the closing phenylalanine or tryptophan. Fields, in order: CDR3 protein, CDR3 DNA, V gene, clone size, J gene, D gene. The D gene is left open where the match is weak. Size tells how often a clone was seen (once, few, many) or the class of an expanded clone, and some rows leave it out.

CDR3: CASSLPRAAKTQYF; DNA: TGTGCCAGCAGTCTACCCCGGGCAGCGAAGACCCAGTACTTC; V: TRBV28; size: .; J: TRBJ2-5; D: .
CDR3: CASWGTDTQYF; DNA: TGTGCCAGCTGGGGCACAGATACGCAGTATTTT; V: TRBV5-6; size: .; J: TRBJ2-3; D: .
CDR3: CASSVPIAGGLNEQFF; DNA: TGTGCCAGCAGCGTACCTATAGCGGGAGGGCTAAATGAGCAGTTCTTC; V: TRBV9; size: .; J: TRBJ2-1; D: TRBD2
CDR3: CASSREGIQETQYF; DNA: TGCGCCAGCTCCCGCGAAGGCATACAAGAGACCCAGTACTTC; V: TRBV5-1; size: .; J: TRBJ2-5; D: .
CDR3: CASSRWGNIQYF; DNA: TGCGCCAGCAGCAGATGGGGGAACATTCAGTACTTC; V: TRBV5-1; size: few; J: TRBJ2-4; D: .
CDR3: CASARTVNTEAFF; DNA: TGTGCCAGCGCAAGGACGGTGAACACTGAAGCTTTCTTT; V: TRBV7-9; size: once; J: TRBJ1-1; D: .
CDR3: CASTRQGPNTEAFF; DNA: TGTGCCAGCACTCGACAGGGTCCCAACACTGAAGCTTTCTTT; V: TRBV6-5; size: .; J: TRBJ1-1; D: TRBD1
CDR3: CASSTGTQTQETQYF; DNA: TGTGCCAGCAGCACCGGGACTCAGACCCAAGAGACCCAGTACTTC; V: TRBV9; size: .; J: TRBJ2-5; D: .
CDR3: CASSLGPWAGSTYEQYF; DNA: TGCGCCAGCAGCTTGGGGCCCTGGGCTGGAAGTACCTACGAGCAGTACTTC; V: TRBV5-1; size: .; J: TRBJ2-7; D: .
CDR3: CAWETESTGELFF; DNA: TGTGCCTGGGAGACAGAATCAACCGGGGAGCTGTTTTTT; V: TRBV30; size: .; J: TRBJ2-2; D: .
CDR3: CAISSGTGGEKLFF; DNA: TGTGCCATCAGTTCCGGGACAGGGGGAGAAAAACTGTTTTTT; V: TRBV10-3; size: .; J: TRBJ1-4; D: TRBD1
CDR3: CASSRYRGETQYF; DNA: TGTGCCAGTAGTAGATACAGGGGGGAGACCCAGTACTTC; V: TRBV19; size: .; J: TRBJ2-5; D: TRBD1
CDR3: CASTILGGSNQPQHF; DNA: TGTGCCAGCACCATTCTTGGTGGGAGCAATCAGCCCCAGCATTTT; V: TRBV28; size: .; J: TRBJ1-5; D: .
CDR3: CASSLSKGIGMGEQFF; DNA: TGTGCCAGCAGCTTATCAAAGGGCATAGGAATGGGTGAGCAGTTCTTC; V: TRBV7-3; size: .; J: TRBJ2-1; D: .
CDR3: CASSPQGKGETQYF; DNA: TGTGCCAGCAGCCCACAGGGGAAAGGTGAGACCCAGTACTTC; V: TRBV27; size: once; J: TRBJ2-5; D: TRBD1
CDR3: CASSIVTISPNEQFF; DNA: TGTGCCAGCAGCATAGTTACCATCTCCCCCAATGAGCAGTTCTTC; V: TRBV7-9; size: .; J: TRBJ2-1; D: .
CDR3: CASSQGLAGANIQYF; DNA: TGCGCCAGCAGCCAAGGACTAGCGGGAGCCAACATTCAGTACTTC; V: TRBV4-3; size: .; J: TRBJ2-4; D: TRBD2
CDR3: CASTKSSYNEQFF; DNA: TGTGCCAGTACTAAGAGCTCCTACAATGAGCAGTTCTTC; V: TRBV19; size: .; J: TRBJ2-1; D: .
CDR3: CASRGVYGYTF; DNA: TGTGCCAGCAGAGGAGTCTATGGCTACACCTTC; V: TRBV2; size: once; J: TRBJ1-2; D: .
CDR3: CASSTGLTGELFF; DNA: TGTGCCAGCTCAACGGGGCTCACCGGGGAGCTGTTTTTT; V: TRBV27; size: .; J: TRBJ2-2; D: .
CDR3: CASSPSLAGQETQYF; DNA: TGTGCCAGCTCACCATCCCTAGCGGGACAAGAGACCCAGTACTTC; V: TRBV18; size: .; J: TRBJ2-5; D: TRBD2
CDR3: CASTRAGGAEAFF; DNA: TGTGCCAGCACCCGAGCAGGGGGCGCTGAAGCTTTCTTT; V: TRBV28; size: .; J: TRBJ1-1; D: TRBD1
CDR3: CASSLRGNSDGYTF; DNA: TGCGCCAGCAGCTTGAGGGGGAATTCGGATGGCTACACCTTC; V: TRBV5-1; size: .; J: TRBJ1-2; D: .
CDR3: CASSFFRDIGNEQFF; DNA: TGTGCCAGCAGTTTCTTCCGGGACATAGGCAATGAGCAGTTCTTC; V: TRBV6-5; size: .; J: TRBJ2-1; D: .
CDR3: CASSQPGLAGSYEQYF; DNA: TGTGCCAGCAGCCAACCGGGACTAGCGGGATCCTACGAGCAGTACTTC; V: TRBV4-2; size: .; J: TRBJ2-7; D: TRBD2
CDR3: CASSEALGAGVTDTQYF; DNA: TGTGCCAGCAGTGAAGCGCTAGGGGCGGGAGTAACAGATACGCAGTATTTT; V: TRBV6-1; size: .; J: TRBJ2-3; D: TRBD2
CDR3: CASRDVRGDSSYNEQFF; DNA: TGTGCCAGCAGGGATGTCCGGGGGGATAGCTCCTACAATGAGCAGTTCTTC; V: TRBV5-4; size: .; J: TRBJ2-1; D: TRBD2
CDR3: CASSNTGLVGELFF; DNA: TGTGCCAGCAGCAATACAGGACTAGTCGGGGAGCTGTTTTTT; V: TRBV5-4; size: once; J: TRBJ2-2; D: TRBD2
CDR3: CASSRGLVGDEQFF; DNA: TGTGCCAGCAGCCGAGGGCTCGTTGGGGATGAGCAGTTCTTC; V: TRBV7-9; size: .; J: TRBJ2-1; D: .
CDR3: CASSLGTGAYNEQFF; DNA: TGCGCCAGCAGCTTGGGGACAGGGGCCTACAATGAGCAGTTCTTC; V: TRBV5-1; size: .; J: TRBJ2-1; D: TRBD1
CDR3: CASSLTDLVREQYF; DNA: TGCGCCAGCAGCCTGACAGACTTAGTACGCGAGCAGTACTTC; V: TRBV5-1; size: .; J: TRBJ2-7; D: .
CDR3: CASSEALGHPQHF; DNA: TGCGCCAGCAGTGAGGCCTTGGGACACCCCCAGCATTTT; V: TRBV10-1; size: once; J: TRBJ1-5; D: .
CDR3: CASSLGQGGRNQPQHF; DNA: TGCGCCAGCAGCCTCGGACAGGGTGGGCGCAATCAGCCCCAGCATTTT; V: TRBV5-1; size: .; J: TRBJ1-5; D: TRBD1
CDR3: CAASRGTSYNEQFF; DNA: TGCGCCGCTTCTAGGGGAACTTCCTACAATGAGCAGTTCTTC; V: TRBV10-2; size: .; J: TRBJ2-1; D: .
CDR3: CASSTRRGITDTQYF; DNA: TGTGCCAGTAGTACACGGCGGGGGATCACAGATACGCAGTATTTT; V: TRBV19; size: .; J: TRBJ2-3; D: TRBD2
CDR3: CASSPSRSTDTQYF; DNA: TGTGCCAGCAGCCCCTCCCGAAGCACAGATACGCAGTATTTT; V: TRBV11-3; size: .; J: TRBJ2-3; D: .
CDR3: CASSPPRGEHSLGYEQYF; DNA: TGTGCCAGCTCACCACCGAGGGGGGAGCACTCCCTGGGATACGAGCAGTACTTC; V: TRBV18; size: once; J: TRBJ2-7; D: .
CDR3: CASIQFDLNTGELFF; DNA: TGTGCCAGCATTCAGTTCGACCTGAACACCGGGGAGCTGTTTTTT; V: TRBV2; size: .; J: TRBJ2-2; D: .
CDR3: CASSVWGAPNEKLFF; DNA: TGTGCCAGCAGTGTATGGGGTGCCCCCAATGAAAAACTGTTTTTT; V: TRBV6-1; size: .; J: TRBJ1-4; D: .
CDR3: CASSELTGTAIQYF; DNA: TGCGCCAGCAGTGAGTTAACCGGGACAGCGATTCAGTACTTC; V: TRBV10-2; size: .; J: TRBJ2-5; D: TRBD1